This T cell receptor (beta chain) came from a study of cytomegalovirus exposure and HLA in healthy donors. The study's findings and limits: A later analysis found TCR association rates differed by HLA locus, highest for DRB1 and lowest for HLA-C. Sequences of the TCR beta chain were said to predict the HLA-A and HLA-B alleles of most subjects accurately. Earlier results showed most TCR beta V segments being productive about 87% or about 30% of the time.

Amplification used 60 Vbeta primers and 13 Jbeta primers. Data came from immunoSEQ multiplex PCR; TCRdb stores just in-frame clones and leaves some out. The sample lists under 170,000 clones; about four fifths were seen once. Trimming removed 5 bases at V and 0 bases at J, with 27 bases between. Germline values: CDR1 MNHEY, CDR2 SMNVEV (reference sequence). The CDR3 has 20 amino acids. As concerns this clone: No antigen is known for it.

This rearrangement joins TRBV27 to TRBJ2-3; D might be TRBD1 (6 bases). This TCR came from a man aged 50-60 years in good health and CMV-seropositive. Sequenced material: PBMCs. The CDR3, as DNA: TGTGCCAGCAGTCCACCATGGACAGCCCGCTTATGTATTAGCACAGATACGCAGTATTTT. Translating it yields CASSPPWTARLCISTDTQYF.